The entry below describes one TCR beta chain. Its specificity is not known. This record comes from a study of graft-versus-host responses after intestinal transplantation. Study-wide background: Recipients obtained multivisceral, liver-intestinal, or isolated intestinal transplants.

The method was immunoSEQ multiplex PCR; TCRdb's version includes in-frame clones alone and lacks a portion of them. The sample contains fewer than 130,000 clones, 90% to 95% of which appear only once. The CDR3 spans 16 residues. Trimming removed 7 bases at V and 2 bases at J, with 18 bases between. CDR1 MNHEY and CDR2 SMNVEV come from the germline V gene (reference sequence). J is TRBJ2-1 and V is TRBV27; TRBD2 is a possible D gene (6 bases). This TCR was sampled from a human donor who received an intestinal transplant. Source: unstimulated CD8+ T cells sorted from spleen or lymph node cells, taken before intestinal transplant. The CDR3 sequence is CASTVWGGGAYNEQFF. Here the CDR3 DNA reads TGTGCCAGCACCGTATGGGGAGGAGGGGCCTACAATGAGCAGTTCTTC.